The 26 T cell receptor beta chains presented below share a single source sample, sequenced in a study of blood T cell repertoires in COVID-19. Clones were sequenced by immunoSEQ multiplex PCR, and TCRdb holds only the in-frame ones, with some missing. This table has almost 250,000 clones, about 83% appearing once. The sequenced sample consisted of peripheral blood. The origin of the receptors is a woman older than 75 with COVID-19, enrolled during active disease.

This chain links TRBV19 with TRBJ2-3; no firm D call. The CDR3 is made up of 16 amino acids. Trimming removed 3 bases at V and 0 bases at J, with 13 bases between. Germline CDR1 and CDR2: LNHDA and SQIVND (reference sequence). The CDR3 DNA follows: TGTGCCAGTAGTATCTCAACTCAACCTAGCACAGATACGCAGTATTTT. It specifies CASSISTQPSTDTQYF.

The rearrangement links TRBV18 to TRBJ2-5, with D possibly being TRBD2 (6 bases). The CDR3 covers 16 residues. Germline CDR1 is KGHSH and CDR2 is LQKENI. V lost 2 bases, J lost 2 bases, and 15 bases lay in between. DNA of the CDR3: TGTGCCAGCTCACCAAGCCCTGGGGGGAGTCAAGAGACCCAGTACTTC. As protein: CASSPSPGGSQETQYF. The complete variable domain, with remaining parts taken from reference TRBV18 and TRBJ2-5, reads NAGVMQNPRHLVRRRGQEARLRCSPMKGHSHVYWYRQLPEEGLKFMVYLQKENIIDESGMPKERFSAEFPKEGPSILRIQQVVRGDSAAYFCASSPSPGGSQETQYFGPGTRLLVL.

The chain recombines TRBV5-1 with TRBJ2-7, with 8 bases matching TRBD1. This CDR3 is built from 14 residues. Germline V gene data show CDR1 as SGHRS and CDR2 as YFSETQ. The trim removed 4 bases at V and 5 bases at J, leaving 8 bases unmatched. The CDR3 region has the DNA TGCGCCAGCAGCACCAACAGGGGGATGAACGAGCAGTACTTC. Translated: CASSTNRGMNEQYF.

This rearrangement joins TRBV24-1 to TRBJ2-3; TRBD1 might be the D (5 bases). V shed 4 bases and J shed 5 bases, with 9 bases lying between them. This CDR3 comprises 13 residues. In germline, CDR1 is KGHDR, CDR2 SFDVKD. CDR3 region: CATSEYRGDTQYF. DNA of the CDR3: TGTGCCACCAGTGAGTATAGGGGAGATACGCAGTATTTT.

This chain uses TRBV5-1 with TRBJ1-3; TRBD1 aligns across 8 bases. Trimming cost V 1 base and J 0 bases; bases outside gene matches: 0. This CDR3 has 15 amino acids. CDR1 SGHRS and CDR2 YFSETQ come from the germline V gene. CDR3 bases: TGCGCCAGCAGCTTGACAGGGGGCTCTGGAAACACCATATATTTT. Translated, it gives CASSLTGGSGNTIYF.

The gene calls are TRBV7-9 and TRBJ1-1; maybe TRBD1 (5 bases). The V gene lost 6 bases and the J gene lost 1 base, with 15 bases spanning the gap. CDR3 length: 15 residues. The germline V gene has CDR1 SEHNR and CDR2 FQNEAQ (reference sequence). In nucleotides, the CDR3 is TGTGCCAGCAGTAGGAGGGGCAGCGAGAACACTGAAGCTTTCTTT. This codes for CASSRRGSENTEAFF. The entire variable domain, with the rest obtained from reference TRBV7-9 and TRBJ1-1, is as follows: DTGVSQNPRHKITKRGQNVTFRCDPISEHNRLYWYRQTLGQGPEFLTYFQNEAQLEKSRLLSDRFSAERPKGSFSTLEIQRTEQGDSAMYLCASSRRGSENTEAFFGQGTRLTVV.

This chain connects TRBV28 to TRBJ1-5; D gene unclear. The germline V and J ends were trimmed by 7 bases and 7 bases, with 20 bases remaining between them. Germline V gene lookup returns CDR1 MDHEN and CDR2 SYDVKM. This CDR3 spans 15 amino acids. For the CDR3, the DNA is TGTGCCAGCAAATCCTCAGACGCTCGGGTGCAGCCCCAGCATTTT. It codes for CASKSSDARVQPQHF.

This clone was detected a few times. The V gene is TRBV15, the J gene TRBJ1-6, with D perhaps TRBD1 (5 bases). This CDR3 is 15 amino acids long. CDR1 and CDR2 from the germline V gene are LNHNV and YYDKDF (reference sequence). V gave up 7 bases and J gave up 7 bases, with 17 bases separating them. In DNA form, the CDR3 reads TGTGCCACCACCCCGGGGACGGCGGGGAATTCACCCCTCCACTTT. This sequence encodes CATTPGTAGNSPLHF.

This clone was seen more than once but under ten times. The chain couples TRBV7-8 to TRBJ2-3; D not certain. The CDR3 is 15 residues long. V was clipped by 0 bases and J by 0 bases, with 7 bases between them. CDR1 and CDR2 (germline): SGHVS, FQNEAQ. The CDR3 nucleotides are TGTGCCAGCAGCTTAGCGCGTTTGAGCACAGATACGCAGTATTTT. As protein: CASSLARLSTDTQYF.

The chain links TRBV19 to TRBJ1-2, with 8 bases fitting TRBD1. From germline, CDR1 is LNHDA and CDR2 SQIVND (reference sequence). V trimming: 4 bases; J trimming: 7 bases; junction bases outside the gene matches: 11. The CDR3 spans 15 residues. The CDR3 bases are TGTGCCAGTAGTACCCTCAGGGGGCGAGGGGTTGGCTACACCTTC. Amino acids: CASSTLRGRGVGYTF.

This clone was seen a single time. The chain links TRBV27 to TRBJ1-6; D remains ambiguous. Trimming took off 0 bases at V and 2 bases at J, with 5 bases between the two ends. The CDR3 spans 15 residues. The V gene's germline CDR1 is MNHEY and CDR2 SMNVEV (reference sequence). CDR3 nucleotides: TGTGCCAGCAGTTTATCGGGCGCCTATAATTCACCCCTCCACTTT. As protein: CASSLSGAYNSPLHF.

J is TRBJ2-7 and V is TRBV6-5; 7 bases are shared with TRBD1. The germline CDR1 and CDR2 sequences are MNHEY and SVGAGI. The CDR3 covers 13 residues. V lost 5 bases and J lost 2; bases outside the gene matches: 3. CDR3 sequence reads: CASSPGQTYEQYV. CDR3 sequence (DNA): TGTGCCAGCAGTCCGGGACAGACCTACGAGCAGTACGTC.

The genes are TRBV7-2 and TRBJ2-1; 9 positions agree with TRBD1. The J segment lost 4 bases and the V segment lost 1 base, leaving 5 bases of the junction unmatched. The V gene's germline CDR1 is SGHTA and CDR2 FQGNSA. The length of the CDR3 is 16 residues. The CDR3 spells CASSLENRGPYNEQFF. CDR3 DNA: TGTGCCAGCAGCTTAGAAAACAGGGGGCCTTACAATGAGCAGTTCTTC.

Here the CDR3 DNA reads TGTGCCAGCAGCTGGACAGGGGCGAGCACAGATACGCAGTATTTT. Residues: CASSWTGASTDTQYF. The chain carries TRBV11-3 and TRBJ2-3; 9 bases map to TRBD1. Germline CDR1 SGHNT, CDR2 YENEEA. This CDR3 has 15 residues. V lost 4 bases and J lost 0; bases outside the gene matches: 2.

V usage is TRBV7-9 and J usage is TRBJ1-1, with D tentatively TRBD1 (5 bases). The CDR3 is 14 residues long. Germline values: CDR1 SEHNR, CDR2 FQNEAQ (reference sequence). V dropped 3 bases and J dropped 5 bases, with 13 bases sitting between them. Here the CDR3 reads CASSFVGLGTEAFF. CDR3 in DNA: TGTGCCAGCAGCTTCGTGGGGCTAGGGACTGAAGCTTTCTTT.

This clone was found a few times. This chain connects TRBV7-2 to TRBJ1-2; weak D call: TRBD1 (6 bases). Trimming pared 4 bases from V and 8 bases from J, leaving 17 bases between. CDR1 and CDR2 from the germline V gene are SGHTA and FQGNSA. The CDR3 is made up of 14 amino acids. This CDR3 is CASSSLTGSRGYTF. CDR3 nucleotides: TGTGCCAGCAGCTCCTTAACAGGGAGCAGGGGCTACACCTTC.

The V call is TRBV5-1, the J call TRBJ1-5; the match to TRBD1 covers 9 bases. This CDR3 comprises 19 residues. The V gene's germline CDR1 is SGHRS and CDR2 YFSETQ. With V trimmed by 0 bases and J by 6 bases, 16 bases remained unmatched. The CDR3 spells CASSLGGLGTGTISQPQHF. As DNA, the CDR3 is TGCGCCAGCAGCTTGGGCGGCCTAGGGACAGGGACGATAAGTCAGCCCCAGCATTTT.

V is TRBV18 and J is TRBJ1-4, with 7 nucleotides matching TRBD1. With 2 bases clipped from V and 6 bases from J, the junction kept 6 bases outside the gene matches. CDR1 is KGHSH and CDR2 is LQKENI in the germline V gene. CDR3 length equals 15 residues. In DNA form, the CDR3 reads TGTGCCAGCTCACCAGGGCCTACAGGGGATGAAAAACTGTTTTTT. Amino acid sequence: CASSPGPTGDEKLFF.

This chain connects TRBV18 to TRBJ1-2; 11 positions match TRBD1. V was pared by 3 bases and J by 8 bases, with 5 bases of the junction left unmatched. The CDR3 contains 14 residues. Germline values: CDR1 KGHSH, CDR2 LQKENI. The CDR3 nucleotides are TGTGCCAGCTCACCCGGACAGGGGGCACGGGGCTACACCTTC. Its protein product is CASSPGQGARGYTF.

The CDR3 loop is CASSQRNIQYF. The CDR3 DNA reads as TGTGCCAGCAGCCAGAGAAACATTCAGTACTTC. The chain links TRBV3-1 (or the pseudogene TRBV3-2) to TRBJ2-4; D is uncertain. Germline-derived CDR1 and CDR2 are LGHDT and YNNKEL (reference sequence). Trimming pared 3 bases from V and 6 bases from J, leaving 3 bases between. There are 11 residues in the CDR3.

This rearrangement joins TRBV14 to TRBJ1-1; perhaps TRBD1 as D (6 bases). This CDR3 has 15 amino acids. The V gene's germline CDR1 is SGHDN and CDR2 FVKESK. The V end was cut by 6 bases, the J end by 0 bases, with 14 bases between. CDR3 region: CASSPRGAMNTEAFF. The CDR3 DNA is TGTGCCAGCAGTCCCCGGGGGGCTATGAACACTGAAGCTTTCTTT. The full variable domain, with the rest looked up from reference TRBV14 and TRBJ1-1, is EAGVTQFPSHSVIEKGQTVTLRCDPISGHDNLYWYRRVMGKEIKFLLHFVKESKQDESGMPNNRFLAERTGGTYSTLKVQPAELEDSGVYFCASSPRGAMNTEAFFGQGTRLTVV.

The CDR3: CASRQDRGLSEKLFF. In nucleotides, the CDR3 is TGTGCCAGCAGACAGGACAGGGGTTTGAGTGAAAAACTGTTTTTT. The gene calls are TRBV6-1 and TRBJ1-4, with 9 bases matching TRBD1. This CDR3 comprises 15 residues. J was trimmed by 7 bases and V by 6 bases; bases with no gene match: 9. Germline V gene lookup returns CDR1 MNHNS and CDR2 SASEGT.

This clone was recorded once. This chain links TRBV5-1 with TRBJ2-5, with TRBD2 matching over 9 bases. The germline V gene has CDR1 SGHRS and CDR2 YFSETQ. The length of the CDR3 is 14 residues. With 1 base clipped from V and 4 bases from J, the junction kept 2 bases outside the gene matches. DNA for the CDR3: TGCGCCAGCAGCTTGTCTAGCGGGGCAGAGACCCAGTACTTC. It encodes CASSLSSGAETQYF.

The J gene is TRBJ2-4, the V gene TRBV7-2, with 9 bases that match TRBD1. The J segment lost 10 bases and the V segment lost 5 bases, leaving 15 bases of the junction unmatched. In germline, CDR1 is SGHTA, CDR2 FQGNSA. This CDR3 spans 16 amino acids. DNA of the CDR3: TGTGCCAGCAGCCCGGCCGGGGACAGGGTGCTTGGTATTCAGTACTTC. This sequence encodes CASSPAGDRVLGIQYF. Full variable domain (rest looked up from reference TRBV7-2 and TRBJ2-4): GAGVSQSPSNKVTEKGKDVELRCDPISGHTALYWYRQSLGQGLEFLIYFQGNSAPDKSGLPSDRFSAERTGGSVSTLTIQRTQQEDSAVYLCASSPAGDRVLGIQYFGAGTRLSVL.

V is TRBV6-2 or TRBV6-3 and J is TRBJ2-5, with 9 nucleotides matching TRBD1. The ends lost 2 bases at V and 5 bases at J; junction bases unmatched: 6. This CDR3 contains 15 residues. Germline V lookup: CDR1 MNHEY, CDR2 SVGEGT. The CDR3 protein is CASSYGQGRGETQYF. The CDR3 coding sequence is TGTGCCAGCAGTTACGGACAGGGGCGAGGGGAGACCCAGTACTTC.

J is TRBJ1-2 and V is TRBV29-1; TRBD1 matches 7 bases. This CDR3 contains 11 residues. Germline CDR1 is SQVTM and CDR2 is ANQGSEA. The V segment lost 7 bases and the J segment 7 bases; nucleotides outside the gene matches: 6. The chain's CDR3 is CSEETGTGYTF. In nucleotides, the CDR3 is TGCAGCGAGGAGACAGGGACTGGCTACACCTTC.